This entry describes one T cell receptor beta chain. Germline CDR1 reads SGHRS; CDR2 reads YFSETQ. V gave up 2 bases and J gave up 0 bases; unmatched junction bases: 7. The CDR3 has 16 residues. Authors' methods: Quantification of nucleated cells was approximated via reference gene primer amplification. Method: immunoSEQ multiplex PCR; TCRdb's copy keeps in-frame clones and lacks some. The DNA gave D and trimming, while V, J and clone size come from that table. The sample yields about 95,000 clones, 89% seen once. This sample is drawn from a study of blood T cell repertoires in COVID-19. Study at large: The United States, Italy and Spain were the sources of the acute and convalescent COVID-19 samples. The analysed material was cDNA or gDNA that came from T cells, B-cell-depleted T cells, or PBMCs.

It was during active infection that Seattle patients were enrolled and then longitudinally followed. Specimen: peripheral blood. This TCR derives from a man between 60 and 75 years old with COVID-19, enrolled during active disease. J is TRBJ2-7 and V is TRBV5-1, with TRBD2 identical over 8 bases. The CDR3 coding sequence is TGCGCCAGCAGCTTACTGACTAGCGAGAGCTCCTACGAGCAGTACTTC. The encoded protein is CASSLLTSESSYEQYF.